The TCR beta chain under discussion was sequenced for a study of cytomegalovirus exposure and HLA in healthy donors. Study findings and constraints: Later on, an analysis showed TCR association rates differing by HLA locus, with DRB1 the most and HLA-C the fewest. Likely technical artifact: a cluster of highly shared sequence variants. Per published reports, the classifier diagnosed cytomegalovirus status with high specificity and sensitivity.

The PCR ran on 60 Vbeta and 13 Jbeta primers. How the authors handled the data: Later, an analysis found approximately 80 million unique TCR beta chains, and some 10 million of these were shared. Clones were read by immunoSEQ multiplex PCR, and TCRdb kept only the in-frame ones, dropping some. V and J calls and clone size are given by that table; D and trimming were obtained from the DNA. The data show about 110,000 clones, 76% seen once. This clone came up a few times. Its cognate antigen is unknown. The specimen was PBMCs. This receptor was identified in a man aged 25 to 45 in good health and CMV-seropositive.

The CDR3 is CASSRDSNYGYTF. The CDR3 DNA follows: TGTGCCAGCAGCCGGGACAGTAACTATGGCTACACCTTC. The chain joins TRBV7-3 to TRBJ1-2, with 7 bases lining up with TRBD1. Trimming took 5 bases from V and 1 from J; bases not matched to a gene: 1. The germline CDR1 and CDR2 sequences are SGHTA and FQGTGA. The CDR3 extends over 13 amino acids.